The T cell receptor beta chain described here comes from a study of T cell repertoires in cytomegalovirus infection. CDR1 is SGHTA and CDR2 is FQGNSA in the germline V gene. This CDR3 comprises 14 residues. V was cut by 5 bases and J by 3 bases, with 13 bases left in between. Concerning this clonotype itself: Its antigen is not identified.

TCRdb re-derived calls from the reads in MiXCR, one entry per CDR3 protein. The sample carries about 310,000 distinct CDR3 sequences, just under 25% recorded once. The specimen was cultured PBMCs, collected from culture after CMV antigen stimulation. The sequence came from a human donor in good health (CMV status not recorded). Some clones in this sample may be carry-over from other donors' samples. The chain is built from TRBV7-2 and TRBJ2-5; D perhaps matches TRBD2 (5 bases). The CDR3 DNA sequence: TGTGCCAGCAGCCGAGGTCCGGGAAAAGAGACCCAGTACTTC. Protein: CASSRGPGKETQYF.